This TCR beta chain was identified in a study of post-analysis software for immune sequencing data (dated by TCRdb to the mid-2010s). Regarding the study in general: The recorded disease courses included relapsing-remitting, secondary progressive and progressive-relapsing multiple sclerosis, and some patients had no subtype annotation. The patient repertoires were set against under 12 previously published healthy control repertoires from donors whose ages ranged from roughly 6 to 25 years. A subset of samples was prepared in parallel using single-end sample barcoding, then pooled and co-amplified after Illumina adapter ligation.

This clonotype was observed a handful of times. Its recognized antigen is unknown. Per-base qualities were not stored, and no clone one base away is much larger. Paper-wide results and their limitations: Direct clustering with F measure revealed strong co-clustering of samples prepared in the same batch, which led to a batch-effect correction. The control group was slightly older than the multiple sclerosis patient group. Patients showed significantly higher frequencies than controls for a handful of TRBV segments, among them TRBV5-6, TRBV5-1 and TRBV20-1. Significantly lower normalized Chao1 diversity was found in multiple sclerosis patients than in controls, suggesting substantial peripheral T-cell clonal expansion.

To demonstrate the VDJtools post-analysis software, TCR beta repertoires were profiled from the peripheral blood of more than 10 young patients with multiple sclerosis. The multiple sclerosis patients were children and adolescents between roughly 6 and 17 years of age. The germline V end is reduced by 6 bases and the J end by 4 bases; junction bases left unmatched: 9. Based on the germline V gene (reference sequence), the CDR1 and CDR2 sequences are DFQATT and SNEGSKA. From its cysteine to its phenylalanine, the CDR3 spans 14 amino acids. Here the CDR3 DNA is all that survives: 42 bases in frame from base 1. Receptor amplification or capture employed PCR. TCRdb names Illumina HiSeq 2500 as the instrument used. To reduce PCR and sequencing biases, unique molecular identifiers were built into the TCR beta cDNA libraries. Some 500,000 cDNA molecules were obtained for every 1 to 10 million input T cells, so each molecule roughly corresponded to one T cell. The patient libraries were prepared and sequenced using the same protocol as the earlier healthy control dataset. Within a given batch, samples were prepared together, multiplexed and sequenced on the same HiSeq lane. From the authors' description of their analysis: Raw barcoded reads were processed with MIGEC, and single-read molecular identifier groups were discarded before consensus assembly and CDR3 extraction. VDJtools was used for post-analysis of the clonotype tables, with diversity normalized by down-sampling every dataset to the smallest sample size. Repertoire overlap clustering matched CDR3 amino acid but not nucleotide sequences to correct batch-related cross-sample contamination. TCRdb cleaned the public reads at Q25 with fastp, built clones with MiXCR and kept in-frame beta chains. One record per CDR3 amino acid sequence lists the most common genes and DNA. TCRdb, rather than the study authors, made the V and J calls. The sample includes under 200,000 distinct CDR3 sequences, with 25% to 30% observed a single time. Around 3.2% of the sample is held by the ten biggest clonotypes.

The clonotype originates from a girl younger than 18 with multiple sclerosis. Material: blood. Here the chain combines TRBV20-1 and TRBJ1-5; 7 junctional bases match TRBD1. The CDR3 has the sequence CSASRGQLNQPQHF. The DNA is TGCAGTGCCAGCCGGGGACAGCTAAATCAGCCCCAGCATTTT.